The 27 T cell receptor beta chains presented below share a single source sample, sequenced in a study of T-cell reconstitution after alpha-beta-depleted transplantation in children. Unique molecular identifiers were built into the TCRbeta library. TCRdb re-called the PCR reads with MiXCR, one entry per CDR3 protein. The table has some 400,000 distinct CDR3 sequences, around 21% seen once; the top ten hold 3.5% to 4%. This specimen was PBMCs from the stem cell graft donor, taken from the stem cell graft. These receptors all come from a human donor who donated a stem cell graft to a child with acute myeloid leukemia.

This chain joins TRBV10-3 and TRBJ2-2; 12 nucleotides agree with TRBD2. The length of the CDR3 is 17 residues. After removal of 5 bases from V and 1 base from J, the junction contained 5 bases not matched to a gene. Germline V gene lookup returns CDR1 ENHRY and CDR2 SYGVKD. DNA of the CDR3: TGTGCCATCAGTTCCGGACTAGCGGGGCTGAACACCGGGGAGCTGTTTTTT. It yields the protein CAISSGLAGLNTGELFF.

This chain joins TRBV7-9 and TRBJ2-1, with D perhaps being TRBD1 or TRBD2 (5 bases each). Germline values: CDR1 SEHNR, CDR2 FQNEAQ (reference sequence). V lost 3 bases and J lost 10, with 10 bases in between. This CDR3 is built from 12 residues. This CDR3 reads CASSLGPGEQFF. The CDR3 nucleotides are TGTGCCAGCAGCTTGGGACCGGGAGAGCAGTTCTTC.

DNA of the CDR3: TGTGCCAGCAGTGGACAGCCTATAGCCAAAAACATTCAGTACTTC. This encodes CASSGQPIAKNIQYF. The V and J genes are TRBV12-3 or TRBV12-4 and TRBJ2-4; a possible D gene is TRBD1 (6 bases). Trimming pared 5 bases from V and 0 bases from J, leaving 11 bases between. This CDR3 comprises 15 residues.

The V call is TRBV28, the J call TRBJ2-7, with 8 bases fitting TRBD1. J gave up 2 bases and V 5 bases, and 8 bases lay outside the gene matches. Germline V gene lookup returns CDR1 MDHEN and CDR2 SYDVKM. The CDR3 covers 15 residues. The CDR3 protein is CASSDDRGRAYEQYF. CDR3 coding DNA: TGTGCCAGCAGTGACGACAGGGGTAGGGCCTACGAGCAGTACTTC.

V gene TRBV7-8 combines with J gene TRBJ2-1; D may be TRBD2 (5 bases). CDR3 length equals 15 residues. Looked up from germline, CDR1 is SGHVS and CDR2 is FQNEAQ. V lost 2 bases and J 4 bases, leaving 12 bases between the germline ends. This CDR3 reads CASSLRSGSYNEQFF. DNA of the CDR3: TGTGCCAGCAGCTTAAGGAGCGGTTCTTACAATGAGCAGTTCTTC.

This clonotype was found many times. The chain is built from TRBV20-1 and TRBJ2-7, with no clear D. V lost 0 bases, J lost 2 bases, and 11 bases lay in between. The CDR3 runs 14 residues. Germline loops: CDR1 DFQATT, CDR2 SNEGSKA (reference sequence). Written as DNA, the CDR3 is TGCAGTGCTAGAGATCGGCTAGTGGCCTACGAGCAGTACTTC. Its protein product is CSARDRLVAYEQYF.

The gene calls are TRBV4-1 and TRBJ2-7, with D perhaps assigned TRBD1 or TRBD2 (5 bases each). The CDR3 has 16 residues. Germline V lookup: CDR1 MGHRA, CDR2 YSYEKL. With 0 bases removed from V and 2 bases from J, the gap between germline ends came to 14 bases. The CDR3 bases are TGCGCCAGCAGCCAAGAATTCCAGGGAGTTCCCTACGAGCAGTACTTC. Protein sequence: CASSQEFQGVPYEQYF.

The rearrangement uses TRBV5-1 and TRBJ1-1; 10 bases are shared with TRBD1. The V gene end was trimmed by 3 bases and the J gene end by 1 base; junction bases not matched to a gene: 6. Germline lookup yields CDR1 SGHRS and CDR2 YFSETQ. The CDR3 spans 16 residues. CDR3 DNA sequence: TGCGCCAGCAGCTCGAGACAGGGGGCGGGGAACACTGAAGCTTTCTTT. The encoded protein is CASSSRQGAGNTEAFF.

The sample holds many counts of this clonotype. V and J are TRBV4-1 and TRBJ2-1, with D uncertain. The germline V gene has CDR1 MGHRA and CDR2 YSYEKL. V was clipped by 0 bases and J by 5 bases, with 5 bases between them. CDR3 length equals 13 residues. The CDR3 here is CASSQDHDNEQFF. CDR3 sequence (DNA): TGCGCCAGCAGCCAAGACCACGACAATGAGCAGTTCTTC.

Note on this clonotype: The junction differs from germline at one of its ends, possibly a read error. The gene calls are TRBV4-2 and TRBJ2-3; 11 bases match TRBD2. This CDR3 region has 15 residues. The germline V gene has CDR1 LGHNA and CDR2 YNFKEQ. The CDR3 spells CAGSQGTSGTDTQYF. In DNA, the CDR3 is TGTGCCGGCAGCCAGGGGACTAGCGGTACAGATACGCAGTATTTT.

This chain links TRBV12-3 or TRBV12-4 with TRBJ2-3; TRBD1 matches 7 bases. Trimming at V came to 3 bases and at J to 4 bases, leaving 16 bases not matched to a gene. CDR3 size: 18 residues. The CDR3 nucleotides read TGTGCCAGCAGTTTTGGTTTCCGTATTCAACAGGGGTCAGATACGCAGTATTTT. Translating gives CASSFGFRIQQGSDTQYF.

This clonotype has a handful of counts. The chain joins TRBV4-3 to TRBJ2-2; D possibly uses TRBD1 or TRBD2 (5 bases each). Trimming stripped 1 base from V and 3 bases from J, with 18 bases between. Per germline, CDR1 LGHNA and CDR2 YSLEER. The CDR3 is 18 amino acids. Here the CDR3 reads CASSQGMGTPWDTGELFF. Here the CDR3 DNA reads TGCGCCAGCAGCCAAGGGATGGGGACCCCGTGGGACACCGGGGAGCTGTTTTTT.

This clonotype showed up just a few times. The V call is TRBV7-7, the J call TRBJ2-1; 8 bases map to TRBD1. Germline V gives CDR1 SSHAT, CDR2 FNYEAQ (reference sequence). CDR3 length equals 15 residues. V shed 4 bases, J shed 5 bases, and the junction held 7 bases outside the gene matches. Here the CDR3 DNA reads TGTGCCAGCAGCTCCGGACAGGGCCTGAACAATGAGCAGTTCTTC. Protein sequence: CASSSGQGLNNEQFF.

This sequence joins TRBV24-1 and TRBJ2-1, with TRBD2 identical over 8 bases. Germline assignment: CDR1 KGHDR and CDR2 SFDVKD. Losses at the gene ends were 0 bases for V and 6 bases for J; bases not matched to a gene: 6. The length of the CDR3 is 16 residues. The DNA for the CDR3 is TGTGCCACCAGTGATTTGGGACTAGCCGGCTTCAATGAGCAGTTCTTC. The encoded protein is CATSDLGLAGFNEQFF.

The genes are TRBV15 and TRBJ2-2; D is unclear. From germline, CDR1 is LNHNV and CDR2 YYDKDF (reference sequence). The CDR3 contains 14 residues. V dropped 0 bases and J dropped 7 bases, with 9 bases sitting between them. The CDR3 nucleotides read TGTGCCACCAGCAGAGAGTCTAGGTTCGGGGAGCTGTTTTTT. Protein sequence: CATSRESRFGELFF.

This clonotype was detected only a few times. This sequence joins TRBV12-3 or TRBV12-4 and TRBJ2-1, with TRBD1 identical over 7 bases. The CDR3 has 16 amino acids. V lost 6 bases and J lost 4; bases outside the gene matches: 12. The CDR3 sequence: CASSPWAGGDYNEQFF. The CDR3 nucleotides read TGTGCCAGCAGCCCCTGGGCAGGGGGTGATTACAATGAGCAGTTCTTC.

There are a few counts of this clonotype. The chain joins TRBV21-1 to TRBJ2-7; TRBD1 is the table's D call and was not checked against the DNA. TRBV21-1 is a listed pseudogene. CDR3 length: 15 amino acids. The CDR3 here is CASSSSQGSSGEQYF. As DNA, the CDR3 is TGTGCCAGCAGCAGCTCCCAGGGGAGTTCGGGGGAGCAGTACTTC.

The chain combines TRBV5-1 with TRBJ2-5; D is undetermined. V was cut by 7 bases and J by 3 bases, with 19 bases left in between. This CDR3 spans 15 amino acids. Germline-derived CDR1 and CDR2 are SGHRS and YFSETQ. CDR3 sequence: CASGNSRANKETQYF. In nucleotides, the CDR3 is TGCGCCAGCGGCAATTCGCGCGCCAACAAAGAGACCCAGTACTTC.

The table lists this clonotype with a few counts. This chain connects TRBV28 to TRBJ2-7; TRBD1 aligns across 8 bases. The germline CDR1 and CDR2 sequences are MDHEN and SYDVKM. This CDR3 spans 15 amino acids. V lost 1 base to trimming and J lost 2 bases; unmatched junction nucleotides: 4. CDR3 DNA: TGTGCCAGCAGTTTATCGACAGGGGTTACCTACGAGCAGTACTTC. It specifies CASSLSTGVTYEQYF.

This clonotype was recorded at least ten times. V gene TRBV20-1 combines with J gene TRBJ2-1; 8 bases line up with TRBD2. Germline assignment: CDR1 DFQATT and CDR2 SNEGSKA (reference sequence). The V and J ends lost 5 bases and 0 bases, in that order; junction bases with no gene match: 9. The CDR3 has 16 amino acids. The CDR3 DNA is TGCAGTGCTCCGAGTCGGGAGGGCAGCTCCTACAATGAGCAGTTCTTC. This sequence encodes CSAPSREGSSYNEQFF.

This clonotype was observed a handful of times. The V call is TRBV5-1, the J call TRBJ2-5; TRBD2 matches at 8 bases. This CDR3 has 14 amino acids. Germline CDR1 reads SGHRS; CDR2 reads YFSETQ. The trim removed 4 bases at V and 4 bases at J, leaving 6 bases unmatched. The CDR3 bases are TGCGCCAGCAGCCGGGCGGGGGGTTCAGAGACCCAGTACTTC. Translated: CASSRAGGSETQYF. Looking up the rest from reference TRBV5-1 and TRBJ2-5 gives the full variable domain: KAGVTQTPRYLIKTRGQQVTLSCSPISGHRSVSWYQQTPGQGLQFLFEYFSETQRNKGNFPGRFSGRQFSNSRSEMNVSTLELGDSALYLCASSRAGGSETQYFGPGTRLLVL.

The sample holds a few counts of this clonotype. The chain carries TRBV6-1 and TRBJ1-5; no firm D call. The CDR3 has 16 amino acids. Trimming pared 1 base from V and 8 bases from J, leaving 18 bases between. CDR1 is MNHNS, CDR2 SASEGT, per germline. This CDR3 is CASSEVDRAENEPQHF. Written as DNA, the CDR3 is TGTGCCAGCAGTGAAGTGGATCGAGCTGAGAATGAGCCCCAGCATTTT.

This clonotype was observed at least ten times. The genes are TRBV6-5 and TRBJ2-7, with 9 bases identical to TRBD1. The J segment lost 5 bases and the V segment lost 2 bases, leaving 1 base of the junction unmatched. The CDR3 contains 13 residues. Germline V lookup: CDR1 MNHEY, CDR2 SVGAGI. The CDR3 DNA is TGTGCCAGCAGTTACGGACAGGGGAACGAGCAGTACTTC. Protein product: CASSYGQGNEQYF.

This clonotype was seen more than once but under ten times. V usage is TRBV12-3 or TRBV12-4 and J usage is TRBJ2-2; D is perhaps TRBD2 (7 bases). This CDR3 region has 16 residues. Trimming took off 3 bases at V and 4 bases at J, with 15 bases between the two ends. The CDR3 is CASSFDSGGITGELFF. The CDR3 DNA reads TGTGCCAGCAGTTTCGATTCGGGGGGCATCACCGGGGAGCTGTTTTTT.

This clonotype was seen ten or more times. The rearrangement uses TRBV19 and TRBJ1-1; D gene ambiguous. The CDR3 runs 13 residues. The ends were cut back, 3 bases at V and 4 bases at J, with 9 bases in the middle. CDR1 LNHDA and CDR2 SQIVND come from the germline V gene (reference sequence). The DNA for the CDR3 is TGTGCCAGTAGTATTCGGGCCTCCACTGAAGCTTTCTTT. Its protein is CASSIRASTEAFF.

The CDR3, as DNA: TGCGCCAGCAGCTTGGACATGGGACAAGTAGATACGCAGTATTTT. Protein product: CASSLDMGQVDTQYF. The chain carries TRBV5-1 and TRBJ2-3; tentative D call: TRBD1 (6 bases). Trimming left V 0 bases short and J 5 bases short, with 13 bases between. Per germline, CDR1 SGHRS and CDR2 YFSETQ. This CDR3 region has 15 residues.

This clonotype was seen a handful of times. The chain joins TRBV5-6 to TRBJ2-1, with D perhaps matching TRBD2 (5 bases). Germline values: CDR1 SGHDT, CDR2 YYEEEE. The CDR3 length is 13 residues. V lost 0 bases and J lost 6, with 7 bases in between. CDR3 DNA sequence: TGTGCCAGCAGCTTGGGGGAGACCAATGAGCAGTTCTTC. It codes for CASSLGETNEQFF.